These T cell receptor beta chains were read from a single sample in a study of vaccination effects on CD4 cells after COVID-19. No cognate antigen is known for these TCRs. Assay: immunoSEQ multiplex PCR; the TCRdb copy retains only in-frame clones and omits some. The data hold tens of thousands of clones, with around 74% observed a single time. The specimen comprised CD4+ T cells from PBMCs cultured with HCoV-229E spike peptides, sampled before COVID-19 vaccination. The receptors derive from a human donor who received a COVID-19 vaccine. Each CDR3 is given with its conserved first and last residue. The D gene is left open where the match is weak. Only some rows state a clone size, as once, few, many or a class for expanded clones.

j_call v_call d_call clone_size cdr3_nt cdr3_aa
TRBJ2-3 TRBV3-1/TRBV3-2 - few TGTGCCAGCAGCCAAGGGAGATGGGCAGATACGCAGTATTTT CASSQGRWADTQYF
TRBJ2-3 TRBV5-1 TRBD2 - TGCGCCAGCAGCTCCATAGCGGGGGGCCCCGATACGCAGTATTTT CASSSIAGGPDTQYF
TRBJ1-5 TRBV5-1 - few TGCGCCAGCAGCTTGGCCAGAGGTCAGCCCCAGCATTTT CASSLARGQPQHF
TRBJ2-4 TRBV15 - - TGTGCCACTCGGGGAGATTCCAAAAACATTCAGTACTTC CATRGDSKNIQYF
TRBJ1-6 TRBV5-1 - - TGCGCCAGCAGCTTAGCAGGGCCTCGCTATAATTCACCCCTCCACTTT CASSLAGPRYNSPLHF
TRBJ2-3 TRBV18 TRBD2 - TGTGCCAGCTCACTACTAGCGGGGCTCACAGATACGCAGTATTTT CASSLLAGLTDTQYF
TRBJ2-3 TRBV7-6 - - TGTGCCAGCAGCTTATTGGGGCAGAGCACAGATACGCAGTATTTT CASSLLGQSTDTQYF
TRBJ2-5 TRBV10-2 - - TGCGCCAGCAGTAAAAAAACAGGGCCACAAGAGACCCAGTACTTC CASSKKTGPQETQYF
TRBJ2-3 TRBV4-2 - - TGTGCCAGCAGAGTAGGGCAGGCAGATACGCAGTATTTT CASRVGQADTQYF
TRBJ2-5 TRBV20-1 - - TGCAGTCCCATGGCAGAGACCCAGTACTTC CSPMAETQYF